The clone carrying this TCR beta chain showed up just once. Its target is not known. Germline values: CDR1 MNHNS, CDR2 SASEGT. The ends lost 4 bases at V and 15 bases at J; junction bases unmatched: 8. The CDR3 sequence is 13 residues long. The sample belongs to a study of cytomegalovirus exposure and HLA in healthy donors. Study results and limitations: According to a later analysis, TCR clusters from the first cohort tended to co-occur in the approximately 130 validation repertoires. Researchers catalogued approximately 160 TCR beta chains as cytomegalovirus-associated.

Here immunoSEQ multiplex PCR was the method, and the copy in TCRdb shows in-frame clones only, minus some. The profile covers 120,000 or so clones, with around 88% appearing a single time and 1.5% to 2% taken by the ten largest. Separate from the roughly 700-subject first cohort was the approximately 110-subject validation cohort, to which the donors belonged. This chain connects TRBV6-1 to TRBJ2-1, with 11 bases fitting TRBD2. Sample: PBMCs. The TCR sequence derives from a young man in good health and CMV-seronegative. The CDR3 loop reads CASSAYSGGAMFF. In DNA, the CDR3 is TGTGCCAGCAGTGCCTATAGCGGGGGGGCGATGTTCTTC.